This entry describes one TCR beta chain. V lost 6 bases, J lost 10 bases, and 22 bases lay in between. The length of the CDR3 is 15 residues. Germline loops: CDR1 MNHEY, CDR2 SVGAGI. The data derive from a study of blood T cell repertoires in COVID-19. In the study overall: Samples taken during acute and convalescent COVID-19 were collected in the United States, Italy and Spain. From T cells, B-cell-depleted T cells, or PBMCs came the material, which was cDNA or gDNA.

Clones were sequenced by immunoSEQ multiplex PCR, and TCRdb holds only the in-frame ones, with some missing. The sample has about 130,000 clones; about 85% are singletons. The material sequenced was peripheral blood. This clonotype was obtained from a human donor in a cohort sampled during active COVID-19. The genes are TRBV6-5 and TRBJ2-1, with D possibly matching TRBD2 (6 bases). The CDR3, as DNA: TGTGCCAGCAGCGGGGGTGGAGGGATCATAATCGAGCAGTTCTTC. It translates to CASSGGGGIIIEQFF.